This T cell receptor beta chain came from a study of blood T cell dynamics during melanoma immunotherapy. Time point indicated: week 3, after first cycle of checkpoint inhibitor. The method was immunoSEQ multiplex PCR; TCRdb's version includes in-frame clones alone and lacks a portion of them. The sample has approximately 11,000 clones; 80% are singletons. This clone occurred a few times. Its antigen is unidentified. Notes on the study in general: Unlike progressors, later disease-control patients had W3 repertoires gaining clonality or diversity.

V trimming: 4 bases; J trimming: 2 bases; junction bases outside the gene matches: 5. Germline V gene sequence: CDR1 SGHKS, CDR2 YYEKEE (reference sequence). This CDR3 has 14 residues. The J gene is TRBJ1-1, the V gene TRBV5-5; TRBD1 aligns across 7 bases. Sequencing used blood, obtained from a patient treated with checkpoint blockade. The clonotype comes from a human donor with melanoma. As DNA, the CDR3 is TGTGCCAGCAGCCGAGGGGGCACCAACACTGAAGCTTTCTTT. This codes for CASSRGGTNTEAFF.